This T cell receptor beta chain derives from a study of cytomegalovirus exposure and HLA in healthy donors. PCR primers comprised 60 Vbeta and 13 Jbeta primers. TCRdb's table, derived via immunoSEQ multiplex PCR, lists solely in-frame clones and lacks some. Counted here are 250,000 to 350,000 clones, under 80% occurring once; the ten biggest clones make up 2% to 2.5%. Details on this clone: Its antigen is unknown.

Points from the study as a whole: It was taken for granted in presence/absence analyses that sequencing depth across donors was roughly uniform. For most TCR beta V segments, an earlier analysis put the productive rate at about 87% or about 30% of the time. Reports indicate that TCR beta sequences accurately predicted the HLA-A and HLA-B alleles of most subjects. Associated with HLA alleles at 0.05 false discovery rate in a later analysis were 16,951 TCR beta sequences.

This receptor was taken from a female donor in good health and CMV-seronegative. Sequenced material: PBMCs.

The CDR3 loop is CASKTRAGVTDTQYF. The CDR3 coding sequence is TGTGCCAGCAAAACGAGGGCAGGGGTAACAGATACGCAGTATTTT. The chain employs TRBV28 and TRBJ2-3, with D possibly TRBD1 on 6 matching bases. The V end was cut by 7 bases, the J end by 3 bases, with 17 bases between. This CDR3 spans 15 amino acids. Germline V gene data show CDR1 as MDHEN and CDR2 as SYDVKM.